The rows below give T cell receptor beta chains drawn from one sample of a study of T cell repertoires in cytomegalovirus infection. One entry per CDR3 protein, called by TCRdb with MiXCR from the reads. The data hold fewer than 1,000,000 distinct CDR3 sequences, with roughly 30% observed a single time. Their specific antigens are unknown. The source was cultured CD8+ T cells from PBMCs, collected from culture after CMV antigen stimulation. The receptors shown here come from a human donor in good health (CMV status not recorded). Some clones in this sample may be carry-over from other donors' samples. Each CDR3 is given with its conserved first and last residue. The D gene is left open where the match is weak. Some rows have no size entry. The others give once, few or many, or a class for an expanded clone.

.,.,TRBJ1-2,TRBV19,TGTGCCAGTAGTATAGAAGACACGCGGATTGGCTACACCTTC,CASSIEDTRIGYTF
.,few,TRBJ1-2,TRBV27,TGTGCCAGCAGGCAGAACCAGGGTTATGGCTACACCTTC,CASRQNQGYGYTF
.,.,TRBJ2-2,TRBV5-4,TGTGCCAGCAGCTTGGATTCTCGGACAGTGAACACCGGGGAGCTGTTTTTT,CASSLDSRTVNTGELFF
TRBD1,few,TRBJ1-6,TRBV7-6,TGTGCCAGCAGCTTACCGGGACAGGAACCCCTCCACTTT,CASSLPGQEPLHF
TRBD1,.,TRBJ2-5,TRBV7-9,TGTGCCAGCAGTTTCCGGGACAGGGTGGAGACCCAGTACTTC,CASSFRDRVETQYF
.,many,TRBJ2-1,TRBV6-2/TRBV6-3,TGTGCCAGCAGTTACGTGCCTGACTACAATGAGCAGTTCTTC,CASSYVPDYNEQFF
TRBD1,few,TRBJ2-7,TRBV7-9,TGTGCCAGCAGCCCTTGGACAGGTGTCTACGAGCAGTACTTC,CASSPWTGVYEQYF
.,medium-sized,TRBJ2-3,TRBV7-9,TGTGCCAGCAGCCCCGGAAGTAGTTGGACAGATACGCAGTATTTT,CASSPGSSWTDTQYF
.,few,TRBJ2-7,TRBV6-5,TGTGCCAGCAGTTACTCGACAGGCACGGGGTACGAGCAGTACTTC,CASSYSTGTGYEQYF
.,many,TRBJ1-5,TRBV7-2,TGTGCCAGCAGCCTACATCCAGGGAGCAATCAGCCCCAGCATTTT,CASSLHPGSNQPQHF
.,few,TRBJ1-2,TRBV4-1,TGCGCCAGCAGCCAAGGAGGGGGAGGAATGGTCTTC,CASSQGGGGMVF
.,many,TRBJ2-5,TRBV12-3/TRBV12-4,TGTGCCAGCAGTTTAGACAGGGAAGAGACCCAGTACTTC,CASSLDREETQYF